This entry is about one TCR beta chain. Many counts were recorded for this clonotype. What antigen it recognizes has not been identified. There are no base qualities to consult, and no much larger clone falls within one base. The sequencing machine was an Illumina NovaSeq 6000. TCR cDNA was made using 5'RACE template switching, a step that added a universal primer site and unique molecular identifiers. Priming for cDNA synthesis came from both the TCR alpha and TCR beta constant segments. Libraries were amplified in two PCR steps, with sample barcodes and sequencing adapters added in the second step. Sequencing of libraries was performed on Illumina HiSeq 2500 (2x100 bp) or NovaSeq (2x150 bp). The authors processed their data as follows. MIGEC handled demultiplexing of reads and collapsing into UMI consensus sequences, while MiXCR performed V(D)J alignment. Vaccine-responding clonotypes were identified with edgeR using replicate PBMC samples, with FDR below 0.01 and a log2 fold change above 5 up to day 15 being required. Bulk clonotypes were assigned CD4 or CD8 identity according to which sequenced CD4 or CD8 repertoire held them at higher abundance. TCRdb passed the public sequencing reads through fastp at Q25 and MiXCR, retaining productive beta sequences. Entries that share a CDR3 protein sequence are merged under the most common genes and DNA. These V and J calls are TCRdb output, not the study's own analysis. For this sample the table gives roughly 170,000 distinct CDR3 sequences, of which around 9.7% were detected only once. Clones ranked in the top ten supply roughly a third of the sample.

Inclusive of the bounding cysteine and phenylalanine, the CDR3 is 13 residues long. Kept here is only the CDR3 DNA, which spans 39 bases and is read in frame from base 1. V is cut by 2 bases and J by 5 bases, and the space between the germline ends is 7 bases. Based on the germline V gene (reference sequence), the CDR1 and CDR2 sequences are SEHNR and FQNEAQ. This entry belongs to a study of T cells after yellow fever vaccination (dated by TCRdb to about 2019). Regarding the complete study: The SMART-Seq v4 Ultra Low Input RNA kit was used to prepare libraries from fractions with low cell numbers. Bulk TCR alpha and beta repertoires were sequenced longitudinally to track T-cell clones before and after primary and booster YFV17D yellow fever vaccination. Two healthy male donors, one aged 18 to 29 and one aged 30 to 40 years, made up the cohort. Blood was drawn at multiple timepoints before and after primary and secondary immunization, with bulk PBMC replicates and cell subsets isolated.

Overall results and qualifications from the work: A small share of clonotypes was detected in both CD4 and CD8 compartments, with the overlap likely arising from convergent recombination. The secondary T-cell response was found to be weaker but faster than the primary response, with a peak reached on day 5 rather than on day 15. Because only a couple of donors were included in the study, the extent to which the findings can be generalized is limited. FACS-sorted repertoires could contain abundant contaminating clonotypes from the bulk population, so computational filtering was required. After the booster, most clones that had expanded after primary vaccination were detected again (almost 97% of CD4 and around nine tenths of CD8), suggesting broad maintenance of memory.

The sample's treatment or condition label is to be understood as: live attenuated yellow fever vaccine strain. PBMCs were isolated from peripheral blood using a standard Ficoll-Paque protocol. Dynabeads CD4 and CD8 positive selection kits were used to isolate the CD4 and CD8 T-cell fractions. TriZol was used to extract RNA from bulk PBMCs, from CD4 and CD8 fractions, and from dextramer-positive and dextramer-negative fractions. The origin of this receptor is a man younger than 35 who received the YFV17D yellow fever vaccine. The specimen comprised CD8+ T cells sorted from PBMCs, sampled 45 days after the yellow fever booster vaccination. Rearrangement joined TRBV7-9 to TRBJ2-1; no D gene can be assigned with confidence. The DNA reads as follows: TGTGCCAGCAGCTTAAAAATCGACAATGAGCAGTTCTTC. This encodes CASSLKIDNEQFF.